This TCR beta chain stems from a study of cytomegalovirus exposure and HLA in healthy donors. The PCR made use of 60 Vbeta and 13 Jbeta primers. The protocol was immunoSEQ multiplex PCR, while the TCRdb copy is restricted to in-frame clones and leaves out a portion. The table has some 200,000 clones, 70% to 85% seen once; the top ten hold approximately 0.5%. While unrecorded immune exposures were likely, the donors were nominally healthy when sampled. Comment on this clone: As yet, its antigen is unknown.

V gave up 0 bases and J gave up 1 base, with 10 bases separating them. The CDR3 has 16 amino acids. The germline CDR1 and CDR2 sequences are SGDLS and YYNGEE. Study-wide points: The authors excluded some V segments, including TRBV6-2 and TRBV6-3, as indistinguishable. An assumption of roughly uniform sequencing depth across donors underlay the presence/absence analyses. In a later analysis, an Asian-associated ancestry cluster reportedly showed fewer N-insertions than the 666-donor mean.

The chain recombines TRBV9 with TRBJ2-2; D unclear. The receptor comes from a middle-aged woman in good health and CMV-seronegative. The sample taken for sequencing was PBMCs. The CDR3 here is CASSVVLSGNTGELFF. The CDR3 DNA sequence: TGTGCCAGCAGCGTAGTATTGTCAGGGAACACCGGGGAGCTGTTTTTT.